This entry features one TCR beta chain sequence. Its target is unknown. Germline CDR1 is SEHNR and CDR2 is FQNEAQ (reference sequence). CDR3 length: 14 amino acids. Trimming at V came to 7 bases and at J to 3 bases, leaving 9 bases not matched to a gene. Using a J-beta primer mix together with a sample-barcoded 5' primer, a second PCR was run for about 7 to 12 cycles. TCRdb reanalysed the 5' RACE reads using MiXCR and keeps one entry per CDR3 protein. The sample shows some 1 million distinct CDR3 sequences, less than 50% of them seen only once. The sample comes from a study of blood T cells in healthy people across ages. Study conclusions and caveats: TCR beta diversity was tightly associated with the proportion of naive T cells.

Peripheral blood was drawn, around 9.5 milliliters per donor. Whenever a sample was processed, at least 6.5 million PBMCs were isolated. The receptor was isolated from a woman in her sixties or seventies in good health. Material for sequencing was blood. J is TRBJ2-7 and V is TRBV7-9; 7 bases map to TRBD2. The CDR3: CASTPPASGYEQYF. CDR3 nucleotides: TGTGCCAGCACCCCTCCCGCTAGCGGCTACGAGCAGTACTTC.